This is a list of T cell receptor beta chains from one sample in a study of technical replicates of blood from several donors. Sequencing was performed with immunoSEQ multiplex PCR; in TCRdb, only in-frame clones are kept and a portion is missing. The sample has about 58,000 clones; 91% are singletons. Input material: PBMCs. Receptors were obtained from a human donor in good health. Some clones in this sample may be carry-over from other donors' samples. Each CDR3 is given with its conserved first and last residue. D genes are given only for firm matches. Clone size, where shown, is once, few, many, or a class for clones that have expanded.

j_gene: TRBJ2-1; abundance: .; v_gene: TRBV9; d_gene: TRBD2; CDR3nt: TGTGCCAGCAGCTCAACTAGCGGGATGGGCAATGAGCAGTTCTTC; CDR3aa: CASSSTSGMGNEQFF
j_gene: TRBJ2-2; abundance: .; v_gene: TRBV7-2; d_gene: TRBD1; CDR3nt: TGTGCCAGCAGCTCAAGACAGGGGAATATCGGGGAGCTGTTTTTT; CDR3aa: CASSSRQGNIGELFF
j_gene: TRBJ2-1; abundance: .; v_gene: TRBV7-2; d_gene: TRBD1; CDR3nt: TGTGCCAGCAGCTTAGTCTGGCAGGGGGACAATGAGCAGTTCTTC; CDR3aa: CASSLVWQGDNEQFF
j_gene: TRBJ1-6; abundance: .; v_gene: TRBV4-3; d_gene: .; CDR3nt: TGCGCCAGCAGCCAAGATCGGTGGTGGCCCCTCCACTTT; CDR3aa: CASSQDRWWPLHF
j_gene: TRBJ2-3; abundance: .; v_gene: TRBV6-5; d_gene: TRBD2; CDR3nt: TGTGCCAGCAGTCCCGGGACTAAACTCGATACGCAGTATTTT; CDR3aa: CASSPGTKLDTQYF
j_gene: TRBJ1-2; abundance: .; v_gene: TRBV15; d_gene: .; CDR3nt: TGTGCCACCAGCAGAGATACGTCGGTTGTTAACTATGGCTACACCTTC; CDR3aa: CATSRDTSVVNYGYTF
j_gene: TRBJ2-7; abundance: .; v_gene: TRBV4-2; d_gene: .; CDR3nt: TGTGCCAGCAGCCAAGCTAGCAGCCACGAGCAGTACTTC; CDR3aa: CASSQASSHEQYF
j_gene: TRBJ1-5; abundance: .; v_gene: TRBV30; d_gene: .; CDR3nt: TGTGCCTGGAGTGACAACAGGGTGGAGCAGCCCCAGCATTTT; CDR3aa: CAWSDNRVEQPQHF
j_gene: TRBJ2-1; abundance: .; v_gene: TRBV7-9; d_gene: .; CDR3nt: TGTGCCAGCAGTAAGGGGGGGTATGAGCAGTTCTTC; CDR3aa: CASSKGGYEQFF
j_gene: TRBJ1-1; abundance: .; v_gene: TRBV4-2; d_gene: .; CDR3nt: TGTGCCAGCAGCCCCCTGCAGGGAACCAACACTGAAGCTTTCTTT; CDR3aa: CASSPLQGTNTEAFF
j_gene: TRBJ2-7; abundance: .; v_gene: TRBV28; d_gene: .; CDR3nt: TGTGTGACACATCAAAGCTCCTACGAGCAGTACTTC; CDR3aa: CVTHQSSYEQYF
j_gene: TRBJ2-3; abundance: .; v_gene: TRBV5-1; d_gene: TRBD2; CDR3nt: TGCGCCAGCAGCTTGGCACTAGCGGGAGAGAATACGCAGTATTTT; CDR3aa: CASSLALAGENTQYF
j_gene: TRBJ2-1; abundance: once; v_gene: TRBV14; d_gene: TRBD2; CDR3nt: TGTGCCAGCAGCCAAGATCTGCTAGCGGGGGGTGTGCAGTTCTTC; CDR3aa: CASSQDLLAGGVQFF
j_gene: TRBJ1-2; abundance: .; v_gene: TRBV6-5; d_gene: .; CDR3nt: TGTGCCAGCAGTTACTCGTTCGGGCGGGTAGGCTACACCTTC; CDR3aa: CASSYSFGRVGYTF
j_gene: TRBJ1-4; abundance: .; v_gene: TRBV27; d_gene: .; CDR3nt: TGTGCCAGCAGATCAGGGGCGTTTAATGAAAAACTGTTTTTT; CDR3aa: CASRSGAFNEKLFF
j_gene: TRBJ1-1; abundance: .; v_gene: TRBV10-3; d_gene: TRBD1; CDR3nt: TGTGCCATCAGTCCGATTACAGGGGTCGCTGAAGCTTTCTTT; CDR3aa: CAISPITGVAEAFF
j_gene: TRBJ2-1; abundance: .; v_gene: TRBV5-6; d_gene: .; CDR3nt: TGTGCCAGCAGCCTGGACTATGAGCAGTTCTTC; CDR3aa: CASSLDYEQFF
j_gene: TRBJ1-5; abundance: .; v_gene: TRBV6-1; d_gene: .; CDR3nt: TGTGCCAGCAGTGAACCCTACCTCCAACAGCCCCAGCATTTT; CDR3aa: CASSEPYLQQPQHF
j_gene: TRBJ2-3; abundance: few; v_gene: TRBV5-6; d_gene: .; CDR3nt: TGTGCCAGCAGCTATGACAGGATGACCACAGATACGCAGTATTTT; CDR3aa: CASSYDRMTTDTQYF
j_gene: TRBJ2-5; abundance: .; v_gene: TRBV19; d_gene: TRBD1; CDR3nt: TGTGCCAGTAGTAAGACAGGGGCAGAGACCCAGTACTTC; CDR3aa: CASSKTGAETQYF
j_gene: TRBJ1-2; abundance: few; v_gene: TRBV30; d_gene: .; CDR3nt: TGTGCCGCGCAGGGCGATGTCTATGGCTACACCTTC; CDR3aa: CAAQGDVYGYTF
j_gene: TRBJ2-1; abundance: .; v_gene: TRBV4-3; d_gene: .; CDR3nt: TGCGCCAGCAGCCCCAGTACGCGGAGCTCCTACAATGAGCAGTTCTTC; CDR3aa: CASSPSTRSSYNEQFF